This TCR beta chain was captured in a study of PD-1 blockade in classical Hodgkin lymphoma. Sample time point: newly diagnosed, previously untreated cHL patient sample. V shed 6 bases and J shed 4 bases, with 7 bases lying between them. This CDR3 comprises 13 residues. Germline CDR1 reads LNHDA; CDR2 reads SQIVND (reference sequence). Profiling relied on immunoSEQ multiplex PCR, and the TCRdb table lists in-frame clones only, not all of them. The sample includes roughly 68,000 clones, over 90% of them seen just once. This chain connects TRBV19 to TRBJ1-6; D remains unclear. This clonotype originated in a human donor with classical Hodgkin lymphoma. The sequenced sample consisted of peripheral blood mononuclear cells (PBMCs). The CDR3 protein is CASRAAYNSPLHF. The CDR3 nucleotides are TGTGCCAGTAGAGCGGCGTATAATTCACCCCTCCACTTT.